The source of this T cell receptor (beta chain) is a study of T-cell memory formation after mild COVID-19. The germline CDR1 and CDR2 sequences are SGHRS and YFSETQ. The CDR3 sequence is 13 residues long. After removal of 4 bases from V and 6 bases from J, the junction contained 3 bases not matched to a gene. This clonotype was found a few times. The antigen is unknown. Study-wide points: Clones that contracted from day 15 to 85 were balanced CD4/CD8, while later expanders leaned CD4+. Largely, contracting CD4+ clones fell within CM and EM, and contracting CD8+ clones within EMRA.

TCRdb passed the 5' RACE reads through MiXCR, listing each CDR3 protein once. The sample has 400,000 to 500,000 distinct CDR3 sequences; roughly 20% are singletons. This sequence joins TRBV5-1 and TRBJ2-2; 7 bases line up with TRBD1. The sample taken for sequencing was PBMCs or a T cell subset sorted from them (not recorded which). This TCR was recovered from an adult woman who had mild COVID-19 (a few samples of this study predate the infection). Cell type and time point are not known. In nucleotides, the CDR3 is TGCGCCAGCAGCCCGACAGGGCCCGGGGAGCTGTTTTTT. Amino acids: CASSPTGPGELFF.